One T cell receptor beta chain is described in this entry. The ends lost 4 bases at V and 8 bases at J; junction bases unmatched: 9. This CDR3 contains 14 residues. Looked up from germline, CDR1 is SGHRS and CDR2 is YFSETQ. The Seattle patients joined while their infection was active and were tracked longitudinally afterward. The data stem from a study of blood T cell repertoires in COVID-19. Across the study: COVID-19 samples from acute and convalescent phases originated in the United States, Italy and Spain. In each case, the material was cDNA or gDNA derived from T cells, B-cell-depleted T cells, or PBMCs.

Original processing methods: By means of reference gene primer amplification, nucleated cell counts were estimated. TCRdb's copy holds only in-frame clones and misses some; the assay was immunoSEQ multiplex PCR. From that table come the V and J calls and clone size; the DNA was used to work out D and trimming. The repertoire holds approximately 77,000 clones, approximately 85% seen once, with roughly 9.6% in the top ten. The rearrangement joins TRBV5-1 to TRBJ2-1; TRBD1 matches at 7 bases. This receptor was taken from a man between 50 and 59 years old with COVID-19, enrolled during active disease. Sequenced: peripheral blood. CDR3 in amino acids: CASSLKDRFDEQFF. As DNA, the CDR3 is TGCGCCAGCAGCCTAAAGGACAGGTTTGATGAGCAGTTCTTC.